This entry is about one TCR beta chain. This sample is drawn from a study of blood T cell repertoires in COVID-19. Whole-study context: Sample material is recorded as cDNA or gDNA derived from T cells, B-cell-depleted T cells, or PBMCs.

The germline gives CDR1 GTSNPN, CDR2 SVGIG (reference sequence). This CDR3 is 13 amino acids long. The junction had 3 bases not matched to a gene; V was cut back by 0 bases and J by 6 bases. Methods used by the authors: Reference gene primer amplification gave nucleated cell count estimates. The data were produced by immunoSEQ multiplex PCR, yet TCRdb's version contains in-frame clones alone and is incomplete. That table gives V, J and clone size, and the DNA gave D and trimming. The data show around 140,000 clones, roughly 86% seen once. The V call is TRBV30, the J call TRBJ2-7, with 9 bases identical to TRBD2. This sequence was found in a man between 70 and 80 years old with acute or convalescent COVID-19. The sequenced material came from peripheral blood. The CDR3 DNA follows: TGTGCCTGGAGTGTACTAGCGGGTCTCGAGCAGTACTTC. Its protein product is CAWSVLAGLEQYF. The complete variable domain, with remaining parts taken from reference TRBV30 and TRBJ2-7, reads SQTIHQWPATLVQPVGSPLSLECTVEGTSNPNLYWYRQAAGRGLQLLFYSVGIGQISSEVPQNLSASRPQDRQFILSSKKLLLSDSGFYLCAWSVLAGLEQYFGPGTRLTVT.